This TCR beta chain was recorded in a study of cytomegalovirus exposure and HLA in healthy donors. In the study overall: Per a later analysis, the roughly 670 first-cohort and 120 validation repertoires shared one platform.

Study observations and caveats: A list of 164 TCR beta chains associated with cytomegalovirus was given.

A word on this clone: The antigen remains unidentified.

Some clones are missing from TCRdb's copy, which holds only in-frame ones; the method was immunoSEQ multiplex PCR. The sample has around 130,000 clones; 85% to 90% are singletons. The CDR3 runs to 14 residues. V gave up 4 bases and J gave up 3 bases, with 12 bases separating them. Germline CDR1 reads SEHNR; CDR2 reads FQNEAQ (reference sequence). The material sequenced was PBMCs. The gene calls are TRBV7-9 and TRBJ1-1; D unresolved. This clonotype was sampled from a young man in good health and CMV-seronegative. The CDR3 here is CASSSRGTDTEAFF. The CDR3, as DNA: TGTGCCAGCAGCTCCCGGGGTACCGACACTGAAGCTTTCTTT. Full variable domain (outside the CDR3, taken from reference TRBV7-9 and TRBJ1-1): DTGVSQNPRHKITKRGQNVTFRCDPISEHNRLYWYRQTLGQGPEFLTYFQNEAQLEKSRLLSDRFSAERPKGSFSTLEIQRTEQGDSAMYLCASSSRGTDTEAFFGQGTRLTVV.